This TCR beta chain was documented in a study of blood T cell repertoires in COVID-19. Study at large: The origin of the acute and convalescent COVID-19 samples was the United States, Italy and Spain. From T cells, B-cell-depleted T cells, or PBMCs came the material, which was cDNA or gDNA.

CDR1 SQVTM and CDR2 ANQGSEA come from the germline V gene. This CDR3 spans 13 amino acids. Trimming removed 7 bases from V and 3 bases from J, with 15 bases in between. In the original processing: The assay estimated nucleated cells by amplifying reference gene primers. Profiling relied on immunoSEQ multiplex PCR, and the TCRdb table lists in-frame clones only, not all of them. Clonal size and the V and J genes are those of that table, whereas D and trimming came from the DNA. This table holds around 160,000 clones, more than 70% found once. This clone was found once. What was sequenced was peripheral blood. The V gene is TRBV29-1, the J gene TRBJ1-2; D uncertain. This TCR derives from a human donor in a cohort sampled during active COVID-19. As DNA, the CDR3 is TGCAGCGCCCGAGCCAGGTCGGACTATGGCTACACCTTC. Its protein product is CSARARSDYGYTF.